These 17 T cell receptor beta chains came from one sample sequenced in a study of shared clonotypes between healthy human individuals. CD45RO negativity and positive selection for CCR7 defined naive CD8 cells, a population that excluded terminally differentiated effector memory CD45RA+ cells. Sequenced by immunoSEQ multiplex PCR; TCRdb stores in-frame clones only, minus some. The top ten hold approximately 1.6% of the sample, which has approximately 2,000,000 clones, just under 95% seen once. Sequences were obtained from naive CD8+ T cells from PBMCs. Receptors were obtained from a man aged 18 to 29 in good health. Some clones in this sample may be carry-over from other donors' samples.

V is TRBV19 and J is TRBJ2-2; 7 bases are shared with TRBD1. J lost 5 bases, V lost 8 bases, and 5 bases had no gene match. CDR1 and CDR2 from the germline V gene are LNHDA and SQIVND (reference sequence). The CDR3 is 13 amino acids. The CDR3 sequence is CASRQGITGELFF. In DNA form, the CDR3 reads TGTGCCAGTCGACAGGGAATAACCGGGGAGCTGTTTTTT.

The chain is built from TRBV28 and TRBJ1-1, with D unresolved. In germline, CDR1 is MDHEN, CDR2 SYDVKM. The CDR3 covers 17 residues. V dropped 0 bases and J dropped 3 bases, with 17 bases sitting between them. Here the CDR3 reads CASSLWPGQTGDTEAFF. In DNA form, the CDR3 reads TGTGCCAGCAGTTTATGGCCGGGCCAAACTGGGGACACTGAAGCTTTCTTT.

This clone was found a few times. The V gene is TRBV28, the J gene TRBJ1-2; D may be TRBD1 (5 bases). The CDR3 runs 14 residues. Germline V gene lookup returns CDR1 MDHEN and CDR2 SYDVKM. The ends were cut back, 2 bases at V and 8 bases at J, with 15 bases in the middle. The CDR3 DNA reads TGTGCCAGCAGTTTAGGCCTCCGAGCAGGGGGCTACACCTTC. This codes for CASSLGLRAGGYTF.

Written as DNA, the CDR3 is TGTGCCAGCAGCTTAGGGGAGGGTCCGCTGGGCTACACCTTC. Protein sequence: CASSLGEGPLGYTF. The chain combines TRBV7-6 with TRBJ1-2, with D hard to call. The CDR3 contains 14 residues. V was shortened by 1 base and J by 8 bases, with 14 bases between the two germline ends. Per the germline V gene, CDR1 is SGHVS and CDR2 is FNYEAQ.

The genes are TRBV19 and TRBJ2-7; D remains unclear. The germline V gene encodes CDR1 LNHDA and CDR2 SQIVND (reference sequence). The CDR3 has 14 residues. Trimming removed 1 base from V and 3 bases from J, with 10 bases in between. CDR3 sequence (DNA): TGTGCCAGTAGTATAGGGACGGATTACTACGAGCAGTACTTC. Protein: CASSIGTDYYEQYF.

The chain links TRBV7-6 to TRBJ2-1, with D unclear. This CDR3 comprises 14 residues. Per germline, CDR1 SGHVS and CDR2 FNYEAQ. V lost 2 bases and J lost 6, with 11 bases in between. The CDR3 coding sequence is TGTGCCAGCAGCTTATCCCCTAAACCCAATGAGCAGTTCTTC. This translates into CASSLSPKPNEQFF.

This clone was detected only once. The J gene is TRBJ1-2, the V gene TRBV7-2, with 8 bases identical to TRBD1. The trim removed 4 bases at V and 8 bases at J, leaving 6 bases unmatched. CDR3 length: 13 amino acids. CDR1 is SGHTA and CDR2 is FQGNSA in the germline V gene. CDR3 in amino acids: CASSSDRGRGYTF. CDR3 DNA: TGTGCCAGCAGCTCAGACAGGGGAAGGGGCTACACCTTC.

The genes are TRBV9 and TRBJ2-1; D possibly corresponds to TRBD2 (6 bases). V was shortened by 3 bases and J by 7 bases, with 17 bases between the two germline ends. Germline V lookup: CDR1 SGDLS, CDR2 YYNGEE. The CDR3 is made up of 15 amino acids. The CDR3 reads CASSGGTQRRNEQFF. CDR3 nucleotide sequence: TGTGCCAGCAGCGGGGGGACTCAACGGAGGAATGAGCAGTTCTTC. The complete variable domain, with remaining parts taken from reference TRBV9 and TRBJ2-1, reads DSGVTQTPKHLITATGQRVTLRCSPRSGDLSVYWYQQSLDQGLQFLIQYYNGEERAKGNILERFSAQQFPDLHSELNLSSLELGDSALYFCASSGGTQRRNEQFFGPGTRLTVL.

The genes are TRBV4-1 and TRBJ2-3; 7 bases are shared with TRBD1. Trimming took 3 bases from V and 2 from J; bases not matched to a gene: 5. Germline assignment: CDR1 MGHRA and CDR2 YSYEKL. The CDR3 spans 15 residues. The CDR3 nucleotides are TGCGCCAGCAGCCAGTGGGACAGAGTCACAGATACGCAGTATTTT. Encoded protein: CASSQWDRVTDTQYF.

This chain joins TRBV19 and TRBJ2-2, with D perhaps TRBD1 or TRBD2 (5 bases each). V lost 6 bases and J 6 bases, leaving 8 bases between the germline ends. In germline, CDR1 is LNHDA, CDR2 SQIVND (reference sequence). The CDR3 length is 12 residues. CDR3 amino acids: CASSRDPGELFF. DNA of the CDR3: TGTGCCAGTAGCCGGGACCCCGGGGAGCTGTTTTTT. Complete variable domain (other parts from reference TRBV19 and TRBJ2-2): DGGITQSPKYLFRKEGQNVTLSCEQNLNHDAMYWYRQDPGQGLRLIYYSQIVNDFQKGDIAEGYSVSREKKESFPLTVTSAQKNPTAFYLCASSRDPGELFFGEGSRLTVL.

This sequence joins TRBV7-9 and TRBJ2-5; TRBD1 matches 10 bases. The ends lost 5 bases at V and 2 bases at J; junction bases unmatched: 5. Germline assignment: CDR1 SEHNR and CDR2 FQNEAQ (reference sequence). CDR3 length equals 15 residues. CDR3 nucleotides: TGTGCCAGCAGCCAGCAGGGACAGGGGCAAGAGACCCAGTACTTC. Its protein product is CASSQQGQGQETQYF.

The chain has TRBV7-9 and TRBJ2-1; D is perhaps TRBD1 (5 bases). Per the germline V gene, CDR1 is SEHNR and CDR2 is FQNEAQ (reference sequence). V was cut by 3 bases and J by 8 bases, with 17 bases left in between. The CDR3 loop spans 15 amino acids. The CDR3 here is CASSLSRTKKDEQFF. CDR3 DNA sequence: TGTGCCAGCAGCTTGAGTAGGACAAAAAAGGATGAGCAGTTCTTC.

The chain is built from TRBV4-3 and TRBJ2-7; TRBD2 matches at 9 bases. The CDR3 runs 15 residues. Trimming cost V 1 base and J 3 bases; bases outside gene matches: 4. Germline V lookup: CDR1 LGHNA, CDR2 YSLEER. CDR3 loop: CASSQVAAGGYEQYF. CDR3 bases: TGCGCCAGCAGCCAAGTGGCAGCGGGAGGCTACGAGCAGTACTTC.

This chain connects TRBV6-5 to TRBJ2-7; no definite D call. Trimming took 0 bases from V and 4 from J, leaving 10 bases between them. The germline gives CDR1 MNHEY, CDR2 SVGAGI. The CDR3 totals 14 residues. The CDR3 DNA reads as TGTGCCAGCAGTTACTCTCAAACATTATACGAGCAGTACTTC. It codes for CASSYSQTLYEQYF.

For this clone: This specimen includes other DNA sequences encoding the same CDR3. This chain uses TRBV2 with TRBJ1-1, with D perhaps TRBD1 (5 bases). The CDR3 consists of 14 residues. Germline V gene sequence: CDR1 SNHLY, CDR2 FYNNEI. V shed 5 bases and J shed 0 bases, with 10 bases lying between them. The CDR3 is CASSPGTVNTEAFF. DNA for the CDR3: TGTGCCAGCAGTCCCGGGACGGTGAACACTGAAGCTTTCTTT.

The V and J genes are TRBV4-1 and TRBJ2-7; TRBD2 is a possible D gene (6 bases). This CDR3 has 14 amino acids. Germline CDR1 is MGHRA and CDR2 is YSYEKL. The V end was cut by 2 bases, the J end by 2 bases, with 10 bases between. CDR3 nucleotide sequence: TGCGCCAGCAGCCAATTTAGCGGACCCTACGAGCAGTACTTC. Protein: CASSQFSGPYEQYF.

The chain employs TRBV27 and TRBJ2-7; 9 bases agree with TRBD2. V was pared by 2 bases and J by 6 bases, with 8 bases of the junction left unmatched. There are 15 residues in the CDR3. Germline assignment: CDR1 MNHEY and CDR2 SMNVEV (reference sequence). The CDR3 coding sequence is TGTGCCAGCAGTTTAGATCCGGGACTAGCTGCCGAGCAGTACTTC. Amino acid sequence: CASSLDPGLAAEQYF.